This T cell receptor (beta chain) is drawn from a study of cytomegalovirus exposure and HLA in healthy donors. Findings of the study overall: DRB1 had the most TCR associations and HLA-C the fewest, a later analysis found, with rates varying by HLA locus. V segments that were indistinguishable, TRBV6-2 and TRBV6-3 among them, were omitted from analysis. Cytomegalovirus association was listed for around 170 TCR beta chains.

Regarding this clone: The antigen is not known.

V was clipped by 0 bases and J by 9 bases, with 14 bases between them. Germline assignment: CDR1 PRHDT and CDR2 FYEKMQ (reference sequence). This CDR3 spans 14 amino acids. Primers included in the PCR were 60 Vbeta and 13 Jbeta primers. Generated by immunoSEQ multiplex PCR, the TCRdb table keeps only in-frame clones and is missing some. The table shows about 160,000 clones, with about 82% occurring only once. This clonotype originated in a young woman in good health and CMV-seropositive. J is TRBJ2-5 and V is TRBV13, with D perhaps TRBD1 (6 bases). Sequencing was carried out using PBMCs. The CDR3 region is CASSLGRGPGAQYF. The CDR3 DNA reads as TGTGCCAGCAGCTTAGGTAGGGGACCAGGGGCCCAGTACTTC. Combining the CDR3 with reference TRBV13 and TRBJ2-5 gives the whole variable domain AAGVIQSPRHLIKEKRETATLKCYPIPRHDTVYWYQQGPGQDPQFLISFYEKMQSDKGSIPDRFSAQQFSDYHSELNMSSLELGDSALYFCASSLGRGPGAQYFGPGTRLLVL.